This T cell receptor beta chain appears in the sequencing data of a study of response to subunit inactivated influenza vaccine. General study points: Authors suggested each seasonal influenza vaccination recruits few new T cells.

A few counts support this clonotype. Its antigen is still unknown. MiXCR, run by TCRdb on the RT-PCR reads, gives a single entry per CDR3 protein. The sample lists a few hundred thousand distinct CDR3 sequences, about 10% occurring once. CDR1 is MNHNS and CDR2 is SASEGT in the germline V gene. Trimming shortened V by 6 bases and J by 5 bases, and 16 bases separated the two germline ends. The CDR3 is 14 residues long. The same data also went into a second study, on T cells expressing NK-cell markers. From that study: The TCR beta cDNA came from 5'RACE template switching with UMIs. More than five donors had dominant NKG2C+ clonotypes that comprised roughly 1.0-8% of their CD8+ T cells. In four donors, dominant clonotypes made up about 28.3-65% of CD3+CD56-NKG2C+ cells.

This clonotype was sampled from a man aged 45 to 65 who received an inactivated influenza vaccine. The V and J genes are TRBV6-1 and TRBJ1-1; tentative D call: TRBD1 (6 bases). The sequences come from PBMCs from blood, collected on the day of vaccination. The CDR3 here is CASSQDRLGTEAFF. CDR3 DNA: TGTGCCAGCAGCCAAGACAGGCTGGGAACTGAAGCTTTCTTT.